The sequence of this TCR beta chain was determined in a study of vaccination and CD4 T cells after COVID-19. Treatment noted: approximately nine-day PBMC culture with coronavirus spike peptide pools or control peptides (ViraFEST assay). Ahead of the COVID-19 pandemic (2011-2018), the CD4+ T cells of the unexposed donor were collected. Each well held 2 million or so PBMCs in IL-2 (around 9.7 IU/ml) medium with around 9.4 ug/ml peptide pools. Once obtained from cultured CD4+ T cells, the DNA was sequenced using the Oncomine TCR Beta short-read assay. The genomic DNA was obtained from cultured CD4+ T cells by extraction with the QIAamp micro DNA kit. TCRdb called the PCR reads again in MiXCR, with one record for every CDR3 protein. Of several thousand distinct CDR3 sequences listed, roughly 34% were seen once; the top ten hold roughly 40%. Germline CDR1 and CDR2: SEHNR and FQNEAQ (reference sequence). Trimming took off 1 base at V and 5 bases at J, with 8 bases between the two ends. The CDR3 is made up of 13 amino acids.

Comments on this clonotype: Its antigen is not identified.

The sequenced sample was CD4+ T cells from blood, cultured in vitro. This receptor was taken from a human donor in good health. The chain joins TRBV7-9 to TRBJ1-2; D gene uncertain. CDR3 DNA sequence: TGTGCCAGCAGCTTAGTCCCCAGTTATGGCTACACCTTC. Encoded protein: CASSLVPSYGYTF.